These T cell receptor beta chains were read from a single sample in a study of OX40 agonist ivuxolimab in advanced cancers. Generated by immunoSEQ multiplex PCR, the TCRdb table keeps only in-frame clones and is missing some. The data hold some 50,000 clones, with approximately 86% observed a single time. Source: CD4+ or CD8+ T cells sorted from blood, taken in a trial of the OX40 agonist ivuxolimab. All receptors derive from an adult with an advanced solid tumor such as melanoma, head and neck, liver or kidney cancer. CDR3s leave out the opening cysteine and the closing phenylalanine or tryptophan. The D gene is left open where the match is weak.

V gene	D gene	CDR3 protein
TRBV5-1	-	ASRSGAVGDGYT
TRBV18	-	ASSLTPLTTDEQF
TRBV10-3	TRBD1	AISESGQGAVNTEAF
TRBV29-1	-	SVELVDVSEQY
TRBV4-1	-	ASSPPSRYEQY
TRBV4-3	-	ASSQNDGTDTQY
TRBV27	-	ASSFSGLGNEQF
TRBV27	TRBD1	ASSPPDRGNNEQF
TRBV2	-	ATRPGVEQY
TRBV7-6	TRBD1	ASSGRGRDTEAF
TRBV4-3	TRBD2	ASSSRASGGASDTQY
TRBV6-5	TRBD1	ASSSDREIAGYT
TRBV2	-	ASKRDTEAF
TRBV13	-	ASSLGPGDGYT
TRBV5-8	TRBD2	ASSFPSGGQETQY
TRBV7-7	TRBD1	ASSSIGDSDGEAF
TRBV6-5	-	ASSPDSYGYT
TRBV6-4	-	ASSLDRTNTEAF
TRBV9	-	ASSASGTYEQY
TRBV7-6	TRBD2	ASTQGLAGYNEQF
TRBV4-1	TRBD2	ASSPGTSGGYEQY
TRBV14	-	ASSHGQGSGELF
TRBV25-1	TRBD2	ASSGGGLYEQY
TRBV4-1	TRBD2	ASSPRNSGGPGELF
TRBV27	TRBD1	ASRIDRGHRV
TRBV5-1	-	ASSLAGSNEQF
TRBV7-3	-	ASSKSGANVLT
TRBV5-6	-	ASSSQLDWSGYT
TRBV30	TRBD2	AWSRSSGIYSYNEQF
TRBV6-6	-	ASSLQPNQPQH
TRBV4-3	TRBD1	ASSLGQGELYEQY
TRBV4-1	TRBD1	ASSPKQGGMNTEAF
TRBV14	-	ASSQGPEEAF
TRBV6-6	TRBD2	ASSLAGEWETQY
TRBV7-9	-	ASSSLDRHYEQY
TRBV18	-	ASSPLDSLNEKLF
TRBV15	TRBD2	ATSSGLAGYEQY
TRBV5-1	TRBD1	ASSRDRGYQETQY